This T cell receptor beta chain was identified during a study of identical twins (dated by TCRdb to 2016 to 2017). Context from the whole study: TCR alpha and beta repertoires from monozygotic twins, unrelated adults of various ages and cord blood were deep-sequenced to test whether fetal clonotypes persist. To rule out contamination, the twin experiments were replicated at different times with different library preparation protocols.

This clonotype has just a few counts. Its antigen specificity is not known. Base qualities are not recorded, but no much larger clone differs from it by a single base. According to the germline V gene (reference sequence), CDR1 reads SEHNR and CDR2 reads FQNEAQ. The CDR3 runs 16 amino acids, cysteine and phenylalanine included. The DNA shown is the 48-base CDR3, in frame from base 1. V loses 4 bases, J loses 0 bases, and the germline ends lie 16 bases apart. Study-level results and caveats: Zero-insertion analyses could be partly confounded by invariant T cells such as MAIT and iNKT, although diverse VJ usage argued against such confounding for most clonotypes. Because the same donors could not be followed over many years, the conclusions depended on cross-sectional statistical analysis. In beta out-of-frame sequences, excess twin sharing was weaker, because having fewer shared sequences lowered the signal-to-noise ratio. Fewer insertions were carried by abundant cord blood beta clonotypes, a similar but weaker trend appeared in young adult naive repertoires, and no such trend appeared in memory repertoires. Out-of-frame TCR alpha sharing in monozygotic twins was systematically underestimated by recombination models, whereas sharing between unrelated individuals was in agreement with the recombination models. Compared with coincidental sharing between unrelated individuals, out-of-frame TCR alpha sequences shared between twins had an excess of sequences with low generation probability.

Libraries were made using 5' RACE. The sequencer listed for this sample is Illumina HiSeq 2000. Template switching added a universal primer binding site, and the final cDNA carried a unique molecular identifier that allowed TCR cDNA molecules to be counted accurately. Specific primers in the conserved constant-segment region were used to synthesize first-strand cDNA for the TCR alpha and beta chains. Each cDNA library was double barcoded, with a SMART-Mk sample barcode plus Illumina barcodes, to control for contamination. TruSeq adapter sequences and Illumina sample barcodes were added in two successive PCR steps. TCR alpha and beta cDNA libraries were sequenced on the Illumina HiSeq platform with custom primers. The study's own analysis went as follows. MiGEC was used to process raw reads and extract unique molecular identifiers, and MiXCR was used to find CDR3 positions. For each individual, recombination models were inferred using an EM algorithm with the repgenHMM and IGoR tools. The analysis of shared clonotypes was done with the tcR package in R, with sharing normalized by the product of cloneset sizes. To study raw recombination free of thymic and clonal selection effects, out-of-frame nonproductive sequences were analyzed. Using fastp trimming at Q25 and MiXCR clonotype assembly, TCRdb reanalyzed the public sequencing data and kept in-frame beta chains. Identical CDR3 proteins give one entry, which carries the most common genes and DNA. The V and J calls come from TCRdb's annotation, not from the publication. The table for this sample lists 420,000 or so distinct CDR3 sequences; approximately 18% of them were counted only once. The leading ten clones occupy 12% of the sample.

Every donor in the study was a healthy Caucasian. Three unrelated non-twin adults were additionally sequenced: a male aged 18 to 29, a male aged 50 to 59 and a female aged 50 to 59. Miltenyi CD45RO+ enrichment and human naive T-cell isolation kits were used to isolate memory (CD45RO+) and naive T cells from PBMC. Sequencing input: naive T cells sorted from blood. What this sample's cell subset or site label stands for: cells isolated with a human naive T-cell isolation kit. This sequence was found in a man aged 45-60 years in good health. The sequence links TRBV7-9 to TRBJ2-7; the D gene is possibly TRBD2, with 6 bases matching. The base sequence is TGTGCCAGCAGCTCCCCCGTTAGCGGTGCCTCCTACGAGCAGTACTTC. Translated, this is CASSSPVSGASYEQYF.